The T cell receptor beta chain described here comes from a study of T-cell reconstitution after alpha-beta-depleted transplantation in children. This CDR3 has 19 amino acids. The germline gives CDR1 DFQATT, CDR2 SNEGSKA (reference sequence). V shed 4 bases and J 0 bases; nucleotides not matched to a gene: 11. The TCRbeta library incorporated unique molecular identifiers. TCRdb recomputed calls from the PCR reads with MiXCR, one row per CDR3 protein. The repertoire includes some 530,000 distinct CDR3 sequences, under 15% of them detected once, and 5% to 6% sits in the top ten. This chain uses TRBV20-1 with TRBJ2-1; TRBD2 aligns across 14 bases. The source of this sequence is a human donor who donated a stem cell graft to a child with combined immunodeficiency. This material consisted of PBMCs from the stem cell graft donor, taken from the stem cell graft. The CDR3 protein is CSANTPGLAGASSYNEQFF. In DNA, the CDR3 is TGCAGTGCTAATACACCGGGACTAGCGGGGGCAAGCTCCTACAATGAGCAGTTCTTC.